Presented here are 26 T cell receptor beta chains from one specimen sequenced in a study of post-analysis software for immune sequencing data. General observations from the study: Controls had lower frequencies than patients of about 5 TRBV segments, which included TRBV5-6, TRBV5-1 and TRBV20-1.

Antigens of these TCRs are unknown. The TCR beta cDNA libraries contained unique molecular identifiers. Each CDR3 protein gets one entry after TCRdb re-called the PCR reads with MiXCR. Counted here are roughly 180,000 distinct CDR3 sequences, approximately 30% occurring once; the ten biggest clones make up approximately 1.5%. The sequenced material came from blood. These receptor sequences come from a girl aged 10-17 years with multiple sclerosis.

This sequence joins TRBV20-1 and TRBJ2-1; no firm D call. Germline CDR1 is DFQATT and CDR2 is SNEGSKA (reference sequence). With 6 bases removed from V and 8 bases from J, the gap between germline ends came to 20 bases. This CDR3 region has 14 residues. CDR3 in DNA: TGCAGTGCCCGAGACCTCGGACGGCAGGATGAGCAGTTCTTC. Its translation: CSARDLGRQDEQFF.

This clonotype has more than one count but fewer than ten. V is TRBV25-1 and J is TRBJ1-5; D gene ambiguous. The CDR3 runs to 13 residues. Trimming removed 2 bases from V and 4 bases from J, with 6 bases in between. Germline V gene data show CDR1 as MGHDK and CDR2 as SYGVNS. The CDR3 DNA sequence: TGTGCCAGCAGTGAACTCGGGAATCAGCCCCAGCATTTT. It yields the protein CASSELGNQPQHF.

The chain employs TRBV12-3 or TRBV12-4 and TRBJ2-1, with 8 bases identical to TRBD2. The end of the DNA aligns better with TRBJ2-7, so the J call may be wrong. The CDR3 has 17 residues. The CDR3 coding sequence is TGTGCCAGCAGTTTAGATGATGGTAGCGGGGTTTACAATGAGCAGTACTTC. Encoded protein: CASSLDDGSGVYNEQYF.

Here the CDR3 DNA reads TGCAGTGCTAGTCGGGCGGGGGGGCAAGAGACCCAGTACTTC. Residues: CSASRAGGQETQYF. The genes are TRBV20-1 and TRBJ2-5; 9 nucleotides align to TRBD2. Per the germline V gene, CDR1 is DFQATT and CDR2 is SNEGSKA (reference sequence). This CDR3 contains 14 residues. V was clipped by 3 bases and J by 2 bases; unmatched bases: 4.

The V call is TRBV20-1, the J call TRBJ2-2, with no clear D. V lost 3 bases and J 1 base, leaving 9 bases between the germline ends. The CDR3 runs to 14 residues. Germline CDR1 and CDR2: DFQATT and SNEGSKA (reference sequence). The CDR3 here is CSARPQMNTGELFF. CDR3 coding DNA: TGCAGTGCTAGGCCACAGATGAACACCGGGGAGCTGTTTTTT.

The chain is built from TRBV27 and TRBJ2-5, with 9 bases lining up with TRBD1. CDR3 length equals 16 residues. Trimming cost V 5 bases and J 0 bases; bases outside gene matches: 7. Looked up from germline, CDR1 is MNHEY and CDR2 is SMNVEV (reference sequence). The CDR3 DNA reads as TGTGCCAGCAGTGGGCCGGGACAGGGCGACCAAGAGACCCAGTACTTC. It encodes CASSGPGQGDQETQYF.

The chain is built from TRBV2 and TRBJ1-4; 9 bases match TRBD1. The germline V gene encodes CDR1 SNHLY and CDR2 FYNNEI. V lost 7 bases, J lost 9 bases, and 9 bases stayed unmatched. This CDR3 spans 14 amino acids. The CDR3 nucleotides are TGTGCCAGCAATGGACAGGGGATGGGGAAAAAACTGTTTTTT. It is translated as CASNGQGMGKKLFF.

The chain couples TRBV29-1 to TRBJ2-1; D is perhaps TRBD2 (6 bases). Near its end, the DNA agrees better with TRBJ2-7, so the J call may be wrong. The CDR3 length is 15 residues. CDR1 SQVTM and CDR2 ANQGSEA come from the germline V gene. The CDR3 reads CSVRARAGLYNEQYF. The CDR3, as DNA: TGCAGCGTCCGCGCTCGGGCGGGACTCTACAATGAGCAGTACTTC.

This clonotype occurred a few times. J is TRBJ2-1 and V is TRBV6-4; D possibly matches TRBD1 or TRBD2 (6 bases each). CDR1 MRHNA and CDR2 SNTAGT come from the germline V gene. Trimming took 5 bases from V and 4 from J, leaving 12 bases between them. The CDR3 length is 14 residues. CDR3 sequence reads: CASSFEGGYNEQFF. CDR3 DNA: TGTGCCAGCAGTTTCGAGGGGGGTTACAATGAGCAGTTCTTC.

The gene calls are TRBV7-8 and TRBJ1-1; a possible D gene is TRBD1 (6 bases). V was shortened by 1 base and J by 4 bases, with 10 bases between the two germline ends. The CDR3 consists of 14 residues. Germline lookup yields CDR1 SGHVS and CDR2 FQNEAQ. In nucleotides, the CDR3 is TGTGCCAGCAGCTTAGTAGTGGGGGCCACTGAAGCTTTCTTT. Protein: CASSLVVGATEAFF.

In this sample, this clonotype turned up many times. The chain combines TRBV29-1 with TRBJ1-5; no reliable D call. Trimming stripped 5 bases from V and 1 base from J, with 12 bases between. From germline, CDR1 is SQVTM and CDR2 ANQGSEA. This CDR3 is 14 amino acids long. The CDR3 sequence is CSVQLAASNQPQHF. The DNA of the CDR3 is TGCAGCGTTCAGTTGGCGGCCAGCAATCAGCCCCAGCATTTT.

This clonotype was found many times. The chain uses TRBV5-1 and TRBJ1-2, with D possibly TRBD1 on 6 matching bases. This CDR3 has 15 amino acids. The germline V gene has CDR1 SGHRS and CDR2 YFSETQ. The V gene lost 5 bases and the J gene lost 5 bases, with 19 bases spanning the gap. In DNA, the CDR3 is TGCGCCAGCAGTTTTGTCGGTGAGGGGGAGTATGGCTACACCTTC. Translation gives CASSFVGEGEYGYTF.

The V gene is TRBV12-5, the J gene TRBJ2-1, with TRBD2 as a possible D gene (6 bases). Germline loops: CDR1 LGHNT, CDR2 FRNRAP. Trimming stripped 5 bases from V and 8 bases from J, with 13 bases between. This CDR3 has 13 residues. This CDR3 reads CASGPGRGDEQFF. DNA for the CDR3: TGTGCTAGTGGTCCGGGGCGGGGTGATGAGCAGTTCTTC.

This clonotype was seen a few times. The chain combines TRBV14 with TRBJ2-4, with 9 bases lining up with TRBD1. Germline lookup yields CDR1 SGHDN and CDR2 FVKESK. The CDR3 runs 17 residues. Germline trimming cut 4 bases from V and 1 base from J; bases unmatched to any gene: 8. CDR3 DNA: TGTGCCAGCAGCCTCAGCTCCGGGACAGGGGCCAAAAACATTCAGTACTTC. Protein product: CASSLSSGTGAKNIQYF. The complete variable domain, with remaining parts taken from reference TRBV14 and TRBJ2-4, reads EAGVTQFPSHSVIEKGQTVTLRCDPISGHDNLYWYRRVMGKEIKFLLHFVKESKQDESGMPNNRFLAERTGGTYSTLKVQPAELEDSGVYFCASSLSSGTGAKNIQYFGAGTRLSVL.

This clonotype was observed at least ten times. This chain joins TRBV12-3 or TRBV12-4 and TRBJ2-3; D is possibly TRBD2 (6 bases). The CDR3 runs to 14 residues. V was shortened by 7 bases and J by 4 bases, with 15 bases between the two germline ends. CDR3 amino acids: CASKPGEASDTQYF. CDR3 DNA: TGTGCCAGCAAGCCGGGAGAAGCATCAGATACGCAGTATTTT.

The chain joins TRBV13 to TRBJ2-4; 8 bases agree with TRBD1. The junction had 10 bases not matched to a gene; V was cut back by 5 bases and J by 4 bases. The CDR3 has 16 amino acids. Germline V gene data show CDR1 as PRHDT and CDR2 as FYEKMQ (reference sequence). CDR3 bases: TGTGCCAGCAGCGGAGAAGTGGGACAGGAAAAAAACATTCAGTACTTC. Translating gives CASSGEVGQEKNIQYF.

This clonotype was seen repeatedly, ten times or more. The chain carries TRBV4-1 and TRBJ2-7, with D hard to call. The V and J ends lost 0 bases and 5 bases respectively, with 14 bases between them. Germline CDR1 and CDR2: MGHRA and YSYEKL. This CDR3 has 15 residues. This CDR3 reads CASSQEHPGRNEQYF. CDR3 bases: TGCGCCAGCAGCCAAGAACATCCAGGTCGGAACGAGCAGTACTTC.

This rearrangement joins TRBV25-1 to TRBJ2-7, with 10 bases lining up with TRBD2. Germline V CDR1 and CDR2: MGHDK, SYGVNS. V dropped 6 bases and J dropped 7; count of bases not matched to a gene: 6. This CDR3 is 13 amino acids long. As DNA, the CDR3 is TGTGCCAGCAGCCTAGCGGGAGCTCAAGAGCAGTACTTC. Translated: CASSLAGAQEQYF.

CDR3 bases: TGTGCCAGCAGCTCCGGGACTAGCGGGAGATTCACAGATACGCAGTATTTT. This gives the protein CASSSGTSGRFTDTQYF. The genes are TRBV7-6 and TRBJ2-3; 14 positions agree with TRBD2. V lost 4 bases to trimming and J lost 2 bases; unmatched junction nucleotides: 5. The CDR3 length is 17 residues. The germline V gene has CDR1 SGHVS and CDR2 FNYEAQ.

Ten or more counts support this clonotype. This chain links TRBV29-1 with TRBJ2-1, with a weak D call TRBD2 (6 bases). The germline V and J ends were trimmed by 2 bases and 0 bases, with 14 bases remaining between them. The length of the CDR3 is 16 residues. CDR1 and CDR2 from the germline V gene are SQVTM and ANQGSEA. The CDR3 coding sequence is TGCAGCGTTGAACCGCGGCAAGCGGGCTCCTACAATGAGCAGTTCTTC. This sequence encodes CSVEPRQAGSYNEQFF.

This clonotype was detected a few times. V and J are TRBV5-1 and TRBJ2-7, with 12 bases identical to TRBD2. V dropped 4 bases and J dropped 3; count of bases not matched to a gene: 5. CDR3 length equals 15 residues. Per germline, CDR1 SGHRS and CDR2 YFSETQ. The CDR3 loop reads CASSETSGGIYEQYF. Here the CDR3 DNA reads TGCGCCAGCAGCGAAACTAGCGGGGGGATCTACGAGCAGTACTTC.

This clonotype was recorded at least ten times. The CDR3 DNA reads as TGTGCCAGCAGTCCCTGGACAGGGGACTATGGCTACACCTTC. It translates to CASSPWTGDYGYTF. The chain links TRBV28 to TRBJ1-2; 9 bases line up with TRBD1. This CDR3 region has 14 residues. The J segment lost 3 bases and the V segment lost 5 bases, leaving 4 bases of the junction unmatched. CDR1 is MDHEN and CDR2 is SYDVKM in the germline V gene.

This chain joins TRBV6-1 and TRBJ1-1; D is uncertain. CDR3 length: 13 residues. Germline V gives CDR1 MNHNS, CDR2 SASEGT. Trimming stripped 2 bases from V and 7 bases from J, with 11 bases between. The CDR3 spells CASSEWIGYEAFF. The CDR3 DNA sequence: TGTGCCAGCAGTGAATGGATAGGGTATGAAGCTTTCTTT.

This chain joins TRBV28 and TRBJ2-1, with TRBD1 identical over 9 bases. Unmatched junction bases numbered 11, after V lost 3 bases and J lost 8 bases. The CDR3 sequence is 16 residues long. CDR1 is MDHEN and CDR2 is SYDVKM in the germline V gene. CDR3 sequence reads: CASSLRGQGRRYEQFF. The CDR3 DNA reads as TGTGCCAGCAGTTTGCGGGGACAGGGACGGAGATATGAGCAGTTCTTC.

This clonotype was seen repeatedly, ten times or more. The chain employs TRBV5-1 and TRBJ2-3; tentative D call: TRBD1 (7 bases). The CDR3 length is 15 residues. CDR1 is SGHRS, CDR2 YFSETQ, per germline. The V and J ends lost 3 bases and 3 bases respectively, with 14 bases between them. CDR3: CASSSAGQTTDTQYF. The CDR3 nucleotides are TGCGCCAGCAGCTCGGCGGGACAGACAACAGATACGCAGTATTTT.

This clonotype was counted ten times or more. The CDR3 DNA follows: TGTGCCAGCAGCCAAGGCTGGATAGGTTCTCGTTTTGAGCAGTTCTTC. Its protein product is CASSQGWIGSRFEQFF. V usage is TRBV3-1 and J usage is TRBJ2-1, with D uncertain. CDR1 and CDR2 from the germline V gene are LGHDT and YNNKEL (reference sequence). Trimming removed 1 base from V and 9 bases from J, with 19 bases in between. The CDR3 is made up of 16 amino acids.